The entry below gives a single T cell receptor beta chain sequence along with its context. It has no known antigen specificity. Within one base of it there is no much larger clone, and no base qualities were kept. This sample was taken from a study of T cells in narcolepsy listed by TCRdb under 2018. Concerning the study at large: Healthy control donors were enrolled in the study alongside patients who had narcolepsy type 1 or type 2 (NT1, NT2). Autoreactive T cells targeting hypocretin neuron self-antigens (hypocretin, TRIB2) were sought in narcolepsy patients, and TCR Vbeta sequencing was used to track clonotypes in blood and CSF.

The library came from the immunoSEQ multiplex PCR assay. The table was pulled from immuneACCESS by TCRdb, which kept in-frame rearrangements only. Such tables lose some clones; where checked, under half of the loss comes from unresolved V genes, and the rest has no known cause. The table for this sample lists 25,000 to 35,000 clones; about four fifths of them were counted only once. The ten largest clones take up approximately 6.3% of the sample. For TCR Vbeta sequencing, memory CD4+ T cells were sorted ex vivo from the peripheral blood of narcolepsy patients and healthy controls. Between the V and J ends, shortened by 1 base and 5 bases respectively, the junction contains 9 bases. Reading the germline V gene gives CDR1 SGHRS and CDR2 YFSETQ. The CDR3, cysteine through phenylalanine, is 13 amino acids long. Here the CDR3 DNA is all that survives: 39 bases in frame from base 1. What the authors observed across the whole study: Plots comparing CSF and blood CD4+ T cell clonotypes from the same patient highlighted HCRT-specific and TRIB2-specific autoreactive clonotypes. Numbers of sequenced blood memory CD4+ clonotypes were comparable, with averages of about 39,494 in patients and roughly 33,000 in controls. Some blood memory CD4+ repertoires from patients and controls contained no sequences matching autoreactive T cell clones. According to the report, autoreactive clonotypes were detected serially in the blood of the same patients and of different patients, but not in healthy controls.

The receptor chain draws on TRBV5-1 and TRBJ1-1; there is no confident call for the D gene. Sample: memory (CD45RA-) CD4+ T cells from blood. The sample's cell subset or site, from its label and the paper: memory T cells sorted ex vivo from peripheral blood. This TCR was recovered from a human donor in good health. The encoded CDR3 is CASSLFLGTEAFF. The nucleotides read TGCGCCAGCAGCTTGTTTCTGGGGACTGAAGCTTTCTTT.